The present T cell receptor beta chain was sequenced within a study of beta chain features in type 1 diabetes. The study's findings and limits: People with Type 1 diabetes carried modestly yet significantly shorter TCRB CDR3s in all four CD4+ subsets.

Trimming stripped 7 bases from V and 7 bases from J, with 13 bases between. The CDR3 covers 12 residues. CDR1 is MNHNY and CDR2 is SVGAGI in the germline V gene (reference sequence). Turning to this clone: Its antigen remains unknown.

Since all of the isolated RNA was reverse transcribed, expressed TCRB transcripts were what got sequenced. Clones were sequenced by immunoSEQ multiplex PCR, and TCRdb holds only the in-frame ones, with some missing. This table holds around 140,000 clones, about 10% found once. This chain uses TRBV6-6 with TRBJ1-1; D may be TRBD1 (5 bases). This TCR came from a man aged 25 to 40 with type 1 diabetes. Sequencing was done on a sample of central memory CD4+ T cells from blood. CDR3 nucleotide sequence: TGTGCCAGCACCCCCCAGGGTAATGAAGCTTTCTTT. Translating gives CASTPQGNEAFF.